These 18 T cell receptor beta chains originate from one sample sequenced in a study of blood T cell repertoires in COVID-19. Profiling relied on immunoSEQ multiplex PCR, and the TCRdb table lists in-frame clones only, not all of them. Here the sample spans 65,000 to 95,000 clones, over 65% being singletons. The source material was peripheral blood. These receptors came from a man aged 50-60 years with active or convalescent COVID-19.

V and J are TRBV2 and TRBJ2-1; TRBD2 matches 10 bases. This CDR3 spans 15 amino acids. CDR1 is SNHLY, CDR2 FYNNEI, per germline. V gave up 4 bases and J gave up 9 bases; unmatched junction bases: 9. The CDR3 sequence is CASSAERGGQGEQFF. The CDR3 bases are TGTGCCAGCAGTGCGGAGCGGGGGGGCCAGGGTGAGCAGTTCTTC.

The chain links TRBV14 to TRBJ2-3; 15 bases are shared with TRBD2. The trim removed 3 bases at V and 4 bases at J, leaving 5 bases unmatched. Germline CDR1 is SGHDN and CDR2 is FVKESK. CDR3 length: 17 residues. The CDR3 spells CASSQGLAGGSADTQYF. For the CDR3, the DNA is TGTGCCAGCAGCCAGGGACTAGCGGGGGGCTCGGCAGATACGCAGTATTTT. The full variable domain, rest sourced from reference TRBV14 and TRBJ2-3, is EAGVTQFPSHSVIEKGQTVTLRCDPISGHDNLYWYRRVMGKEIKFLLHFVKESKQDESGMPNNRFLAERTGGTYSTLKVQPAELEDSGVYFCASSQGLAGGSADTQYFGPGTRLTVL.

The V and J genes are TRBV14 and TRBJ2-5; TRBD2 matches 7 bases. This CDR3 comprises 14 residues. The V and J ends lost 0 bases and 5 bases, in that order; junction bases with no gene match: 3. Looked up from germline, CDR1 is SGHDN and CDR2 is FVKESK. The DNA of the CDR3 is TGTGCCAGCAGCCAAGATGGGGGGGAGGAGACCCAGTACTTC. It is translated as CASSQDGGEETQYF. The full variable domain, its missing parts supplied by reference TRBV14 and TRBJ2-5, is EAGVTQFPSHSVIEKGQTVTLRCDPISGHDNLYWYRRVMGKEIKFLLHFVKESKQDESGMPNNRFLAERTGGTYSTLKVQPAELEDSGVYFCASSQDGGEETQYFGPGTRLLVL.

The V and J genes are TRBV24-1 and TRBJ1-3; weak D call: TRBD1 (5 bases). V lost 11 bases to trimming and J lost 0 bases, with 13 bases between them. Germline V lookup: CDR1 KGHDR, CDR2 SFDVKD. The CDR3 totals 14 residues. The CDR3 is CAKSGRVSGNTIYF. CDR3 nucleotides: TGTGCCAAATCTGGCAGGGTCTCTGGAAACACCATATATTTT.

This clone appeared a few times. The chain employs TRBV18 and TRBJ2-5, with a possible D match to TRBD2 (5 bases). V lost 4 bases and J lost 1, with 13 bases in between. The CDR3 consists of 15 residues. The germline gives CDR1 KGHSH, CDR2 LQKENI. The CDR3 nucleotides read TGTGCCAGCTCACGGGAGAGCCTGCCCCAAGAGACCCAGTACTTC. Protein: CASSRESLPQETQYF.

V usage is TRBV5-4 and J usage is TRBJ2-3; maybe TRBD2 (7 bases). The CDR3 loop spans 15 amino acids. Trimming took off 3 bases at V and 7 bases at J, with 18 bases between the two ends. From germline, CDR1 is SGHNT and CDR2 YYREEE (reference sequence). Written as DNA, the CDR3 is TGTGCCAGCAGCTCACTCGCGGGGGCCTCCCATACGCAGTATTTT. Its translation is CASSSLAGASHTQYF.

In the case of this clone: Sequence at one end of the junction differs from germline and may be a read error. The chain is built from TRBV5-5 and TRBJ2-3; the D gene is possibly TRBD2 (6 bases). Per germline, CDR1 SGHKS and CDR2 YYEKEE (reference sequence). This CDR3 is built from 16 residues. The CDR3 nucleotides are TGTGCCAACAGCTTGGAGGGACTTCCTAGCACGAATACGCAGTATTTT. This gives the protein CANSLEGLPSTNTQYF.

V is TRBV3-1 (or the pseudogene TRBV3-2) and J is TRBJ2-7; a weak D match, TRBD1 (6 bases). This CDR3 region has 15 residues. The V end was cut by 0 bases, the J end by 7 bases, with 16 bases between. Per the germline V gene, CDR1 is LGHDT and CDR2 is YNNKEL (reference sequence). The CDR3 loop is CASSQDPQGLREQYF. The DNA for the CDR3 is TGTGCCAGCAGCCAAGATCCGCAGGGGCTCCGGGAGCAGTACTTC.

The chain combines TRBV6-5 with TRBJ2-7, with TRBD2 matching over 13 bases. Germline V gives CDR1 MNHEY, CDR2 SVGAGI. The V segment lost 6 bases and the J segment 9 bases; nucleotides outside the gene matches: 8. The CDR3 is made up of 14 amino acids. The CDR3 region is CASSPTSGGMVQYF. CDR3 nucleotides: TGTGCCAGCAGCCCGACTAGCGGGGGGATGGTGCAGTACTTC.

The rearrangement links TRBV9 to TRBJ2-1; 13 bases fit TRBD2. This CDR3 is built from 16 residues. Germline V gene sequence: CDR1 SGDLS, CDR2 YYNGEE. The trim removed 3 bases at V and 9 bases at J, leaving 9 bases unmatched. The CDR3 nucleotides are TGTGCCAGCAGCGAGGCCGGGACTAGCGGGGCTGGTGAGCAGTTCTTC. It encodes CASSEAGTSGAGEQFF.

To note about this clone: The DNA is omitted, as the CDR3 cannot be located on it reliably, and the CDR3 follows TCRdb's listing. The CDR3 spells CASRAGRGASNTGELFF. V is TRBV12-5 and J is TRBJ2-2; TRBD2, the table's D call, was not compared with the DNA. Per germline, CDR1 LGHNT and CDR2 FRNRAP. The CDR3 comprises 17 residues, both ends counted.

The chain carries TRBV2 and TRBJ2-3; TRBD2 agrees at 7 bases. V trimming: 6 bases; J trimming: 4 bases; junction bases outside the gene matches: 1. This CDR3 region has 12 residues. Looked up from germline, CDR1 is SNHLY and CDR2 is FYNNEI. As DNA, the CDR3 is TGTGCCAGCAGAGGACTAGCAGATACGCAGTATTTT. Amino acids: CASRGLADTQYF. The full variable domain, in which reference TRBV2 and TRBJ2-3 provide the parts outside the CDR3, is EPEVTQTPSHQVTQMGQEVILRCVPISNHLYFYWYRQILGQKVEFLVSFYNNEISEKSEIFDDQFSVERPDGSNFTLKIRSTKLEDSAMYFCASRGLADTQYFGPGTRLTVL.

This clone was seen a few times. The chain has TRBV7-2 and TRBJ2-2; no definite D call. From germline, CDR1 is SGHTA and CDR2 FQGNSA. The CDR3 loop spans 13 amino acids. The V gene lost 3 bases and the J gene lost 6 bases, with 8 bases spanning the gap. The CDR3: CASSFSVAGELFF. The CDR3 DNA is TGTGCCAGCAGCTTCTCAGTGGCCGGGGAGCTGTTTTTT.

This CDR3 is CASSGLPGQGRDIQYF. The CDR3 bases are TGTGCCAGCAGTGGGCTTCCGGGACAGGGGAGGGACATTCAGTACTTC. The chain carries TRBV6-1 and TRBJ2-4; 10 bases match TRBD1. The V segment lost 4 bases and the J segment 8 bases; nucleotides outside the gene matches: 11. From germline, CDR1 is MNHNS and CDR2 SASEGT. This CDR3 has 16 residues.

The chain has TRBV7-8 and TRBJ2-7; a weak D match, TRBD1 (6 bases). The CDR3 consists of 13 residues. Trimming pared 6 bases from V and 6 bases from J, leaving 15 bases between. CDR1 and CDR2 (germline): SGHVS, FQNEAQ. This CDR3 reads CASSWTEIPEQYF. The CDR3, as DNA: TGTGCCAGCAGTTGGACAGAAATACCCGAGCAGTACTTC.

The rearrangement links TRBV12-3 or TRBV12-4 to TRBJ2-5; a possible D gene is TRBD2 (6 bases). V dropped 6 bases and J dropped 1 base, with 6 bases sitting between them. The CDR3 runs to 12 residues. The CDR3 nucleotides read TGTGCCAGCAGGGGGGGCCAAGAGACCCAGTACTTC. The encoded protein is CASRGGQETQYF.

The chain has TRBV6-6 and TRBJ1-2; 7 positions match TRBD1. Trimming cost V 6 bases and J 5 bases; bases outside gene matches: 9. The CDR3 contains 14 residues. CDR1 MNHNY and CDR2 SVGAGI come from the germline V gene (reference sequence). For the CDR3, the DNA is TGTGCCAGCAGCCACAGGGACAGAGGATATGGCTACACCTTC. Residues: CASSHRDRGYGYTF.

V gene TRBV19 combines with J gene TRBJ1-1; D is ambiguous. Germline V gene lookup returns CDR1 LNHDA and CDR2 SQIVND (reference sequence). CDR3 length equals 13 residues. The germline V and J ends were trimmed by 1 base and 3 bases, with 6 bases remaining between them. Written as DNA, the CDR3 is TGTGCCAGTAGTATAGGTCCGGACACTGAAGCTTTCTTT. It translates to CASSIGPDTEAFF.